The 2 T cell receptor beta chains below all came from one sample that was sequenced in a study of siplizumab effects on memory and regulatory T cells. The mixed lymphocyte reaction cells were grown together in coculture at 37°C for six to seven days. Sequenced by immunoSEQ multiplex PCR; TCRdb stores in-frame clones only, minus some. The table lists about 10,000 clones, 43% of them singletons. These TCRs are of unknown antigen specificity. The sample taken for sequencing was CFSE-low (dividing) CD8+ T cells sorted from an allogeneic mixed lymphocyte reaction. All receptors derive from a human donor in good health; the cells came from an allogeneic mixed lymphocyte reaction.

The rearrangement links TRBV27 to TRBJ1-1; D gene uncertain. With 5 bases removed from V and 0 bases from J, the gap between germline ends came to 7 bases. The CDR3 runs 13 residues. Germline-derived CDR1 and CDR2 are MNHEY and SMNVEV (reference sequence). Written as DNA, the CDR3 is TGTGCCAGCAGTCTAGTAGTGAACACTGAAGCTTTCTTT. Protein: CASSLVVNTEAFF.

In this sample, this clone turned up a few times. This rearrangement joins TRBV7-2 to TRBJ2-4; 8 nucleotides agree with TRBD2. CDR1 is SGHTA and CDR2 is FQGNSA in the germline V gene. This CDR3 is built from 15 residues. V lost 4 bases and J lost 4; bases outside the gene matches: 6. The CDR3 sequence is CASSSPGGRKNIQYF. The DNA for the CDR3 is TGTGCCAGCAGCTCCCCGGGGGGGAGGAAAAACATTCAGTACTTC.